The rows below give T cell receptor beta chains drawn from one sample of a study of beta chain features in type 1 diabetes. Generated by immunoSEQ multiplex PCR, the TCRdb table keeps only in-frame clones and is missing some. In the table there are about 390,000 clones, 8.5% to 10% of which are singletons. The specimen sequenced was central memory CD4+ T cells from blood. These receptors were collected from a man aged 25 to 45 with type 1 diabetes. CDR3s include the opening cysteine and the closing phenylalanine or tryptophan. D genes are given only for firm matches. The size entry is marked missing in some rows and otherwise reads once, few, many or a size class.

>TRBJ2-2|NA|TRBV10-3|many
CAISSSGTSVGTGELFF
TGTGCCATCAGTAGCAGTGGGACGTCAGTCGGCACCGGGGAGCTGTTTTTT
>TRBJ1-5|TRBD1|TRBV5-1|NA
CASSLSGTGDQPQHF
TGCGCCAGCAGCTTGAGCGGGACAGGGGATCAGCCCCAGCATTTT
>TRBJ1-2|NA|TRBV4-3|NA
CASSHGTAGGLNYGYTF
TGCGCCAGCAGCCATGGGACGGCGGGGGGCTTGAACTATGGCTACACCTTC
>TRBJ2-7|TRBD1|TRBV15|few
CATSRSTGTSYEQYF
TGTGCCACCAGCAGGTCGACAGGGACGTCCTACGAGCAGTACTTC
>TRBJ1-4|NA|TRBV7-2|NA
CASSSDRRFGKKLFF
TGTGCCAGCAGCTCCGACCGCAGGTTCGGGAAGAAACTGTTTTTT
>TRBJ1-1|NA|TRBV7-9|few
CASSLRGDTEAFF
TGTGCCAGCAGCTTGAGGGGGGACACTGAAGCTTTCTTT
>TRBJ2-5|NA|TRBV20-1|few
CSARDRGTQYF
TGCAGTGCTAGAGACCGCGGAACCCAGTACTTC
>TRBJ2-7|TRBD2|TRBV5-1|NA
CASSPGLAGGHFAYEQYF
TGCGCCAGCAGCCCTGGACTAGCGGGAGGGCATTTCGCCTACGAGCAGTACTTC
>TRBJ2-1|NA|TRBV6-5|NA
CATTASYNEQFF
TGTGCCACGACGGCCTCCTACAATGAGCAGTTCTTC
>TRBJ1-1|NA|TRBV6-5|NA
CASSYSGVGRSEAFF
TGTGCCAGCAGTTACTCGGGTGTCGGACGGAGTGAAGCTTTCTTT
>TRBJ2-3|NA|TRBV7-2|NA
CASSADSYSDTQYF
TGTGCCAGCAGCGCGGACAGTTACTCAGATACGCAGTATTTT
>TRBJ1-3|NA|TRBV27|NA
CASSRGGSGNTIYF
TGTGCCAGCAGTCGCGGTGGGTCTGGAAACACCATATATTTT
>TRBJ2-7|TRBD2|TRBV5-1|few
CASSLGLAGVGASYEQYF
TGCGCCAGCAGCTTGGGGCTAGCGGGAGTCGGGGCCTCCTACGAGCAGTACTTC
>TRBJ1-5|NA|TRBV19|few
CASSTGASGQPQHF
TGTGCCAGTAGTACGGGGGCTTCCGGGCAGCCCCAGCATTTT
>TRBJ2-3|TRBD1|TRBV4-1|few
CASRLQGAPSTDTQYF
TGCGCCAGCAGACTCCAGGGGGCACCGAGCACAGATACGCAGTATTTT